Sequencing of this TCR beta chain was carried out in a study of long-term antiretroviral therapy in people with HIV. Study findings and constraints: HIV repertoires covered narrower CDR3 length ranges than controls did.

This CDR3 has 17 amino acids. Trimming pared 5 bases from V and 3 bases from J, leaving 22 bases between. From germline, CDR1 is SGHDT and CDR2 YYEEEE. This clone was recorded only once. Its target is not known. Samples were assayed with immunoSEQ v3.0 at survey level. Using immunoSEQ multiplex PCR, the repertoire was profiled, and TCRdb retains in-frame clones only, with some absent. This table has approximately 17,000 clones, under 85% appearing once. The V gene is TRBV5-6, the J gene TRBJ2-3, with D perhaps TRBD1 or TRBD2 (5 bases each). The origin of this receptor is a woman in her 50s with HIV. The specimen was unsorted PBMCs, collected around 2.4 years before starting antiretroviral therapy. The CDR3 reads CASRPGGAGVSTDTQYF. CDR3 DNA sequence: TGTGCCAGCAGACCGGGTGGGGCGGGTGTTTCTACAGATACGCAGTATTTT.